This entry is about one TCR beta chain. Its antigen is undetermined. This entry is derived from a study of T cell repertoires in cytomegalovirus infection. Looking at the study overall: CMV infection together with matching HLA type was indicated by public TCR beta signatures.

CDR1 is MNHEY and CDR2 is SMNVEV in the germline V gene (reference sequence). The V gene lost 10 bases and the J gene lost 4 bases, with 6 bases spanning the gap. This CDR3 spans 10 amino acids. TCRdb re-analysed the reads in MiXCR, keeping a single row per CDR3 protein. The data show 900,000 to 950,000 distinct CDR3 sequences, approximately 30% seen once. V is TRBV27 and J is TRBJ2-3; no definite D call. The TCR sequence derives from a human donor in good health (CMV status not recorded). Some clones in this sample may be carry-over from other donors' samples. The input for sequencing was cultured CD8+ T cells from PBMCs, taken from culture after CMV antigen stimulation. This chain's CDR3 is CATIADTQYF. The CDR3 nucleotides are TGTGCCACCATAGCAGATACGCAGTATTTT.